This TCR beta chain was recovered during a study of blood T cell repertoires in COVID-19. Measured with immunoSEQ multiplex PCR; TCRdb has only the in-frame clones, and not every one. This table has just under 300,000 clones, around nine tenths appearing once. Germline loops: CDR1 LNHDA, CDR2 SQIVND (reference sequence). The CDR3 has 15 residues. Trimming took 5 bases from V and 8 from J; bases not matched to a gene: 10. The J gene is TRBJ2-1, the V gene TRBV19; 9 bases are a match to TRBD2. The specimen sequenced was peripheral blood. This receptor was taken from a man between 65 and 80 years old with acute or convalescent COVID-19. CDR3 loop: CASSPRSSGTYEQFF. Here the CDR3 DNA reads TGTGCCAGTAGTCCTCGGTCTAGCGGGACCTATGAGCAGTTCTTC.